The present T cell receptor (beta chain) was sequenced within a study of blood T cells in healthy people across ages. Whole-study results and caveats: TCR beta diversity, measured per million T cells, fell in a roughly linear way with age.

V was trimmed by 0 bases and J by 1 base, leaving 7 bases between them. The length of the CDR3 is 14 residues. Germline loops: CDR1 SGDLS, CDR2 YYNGEE. This clonotype was counted between two and nine times. Its antigen is undetermined. Alongside a J-beta primer mix, a sample-barcoded 5' primer served in a second PCR lasting about 7 to 11 cycles. A tag from a template-switch adaptor with 12 random nucleotides marked each cDNA molecule. MiXCR was run by TCRdb on the 5' RACE reads, yielding one entry per CDR3 protein. The sample lists 1.5 million to 1.9 million distinct CDR3 sequences, roughly 43% occurring once.

This chain links TRBV9 with TRBJ1-1; no firm D call. The sequence came from a woman between 18 and 29 years old in good health. Sequencing was performed on blood. The CDR3 reads CASSVATQNTEAFF. For the CDR3, the DNA is TGTGCCAGCAGCGTAGCTACACAGAACACTGAAGCTTTCTTT.